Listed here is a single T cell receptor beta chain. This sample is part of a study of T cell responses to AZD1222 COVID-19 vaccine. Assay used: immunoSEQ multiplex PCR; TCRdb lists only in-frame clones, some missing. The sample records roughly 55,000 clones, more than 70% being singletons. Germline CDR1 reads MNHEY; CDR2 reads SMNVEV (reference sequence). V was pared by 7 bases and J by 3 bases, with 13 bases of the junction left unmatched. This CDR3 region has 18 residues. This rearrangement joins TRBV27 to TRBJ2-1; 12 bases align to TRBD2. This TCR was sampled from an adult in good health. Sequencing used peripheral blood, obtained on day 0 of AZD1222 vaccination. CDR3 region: CASTYIWTSGKNYNEQFF. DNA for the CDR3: TGTGCCAGCACATATATATGGACTAGCGGGAAAAACTACAATGAGCAGTTCTTC.